This T cell receptor beta chain was recovered during a study of patients and donors after allogeneic stem cell transplantation. The germline V gene encodes CDR1 MNHEY and CDR2 SMNVEV (reference sequence). The V and J ends lost 8 bases and 5 bases respectively, with 12 bases between them. The CDR3 has 12 residues. Via MiXCR, TCRdb re-called the RT-PCR reads, giving one row per CDR3 protein. There are about 40,000 distinct CDR3 sequences in the sample; over 25% occur only once, and about 78% lies in the top ten. V is TRBV27 and J is TRBJ1-2; D unclear. The specimen was blood, either unsorted or a sorted T cell fraction (not recorded which). The source of this sequence is a human donor who was either an allogeneic HSCT recipient or a stem cell or donor lymphocyte infusion donor (not recorded which). It is not recorded whose cells these are; they may come from a transplant donor. Written as DNA, the CDR3 is TGTGCCAGCTCCTCCCCCGGGTATGGCTACACCTTC. Translation gives CASSSPGYGYTF.